There are a few counts of the clone carrying this T cell receptor (beta chain). Authors' methods: From reference gene primer amplification, estimates of nucleated cell counts were derived. Measured with immunoSEQ multiplex PCR; TCRdb has only the in-frame clones, and not every one. The V and J calls and clone size come from that table; D and trimming were worked out from the DNA. The data show around 150,000 clones, around 90% seen once. Germline lookup yields CDR1 SGHTA and CDR2 FQGNSA. V lost 5 bases and J lost 4, with 12 bases in between. The CDR3 runs to 14 residues. The data stem from a study of blood T cell repertoires in COVID-19. Study context: Sites across the United States, Italy and Spain contributed samples from acute and convalescent COVID-19. PBMCs, B-cell-depleted T cells, or T cells were the source of the cDNA or gDNA that made up the material.

The sample taken for sequencing was peripheral blood. V and J are TRBV7-2 and TRBJ2-1, with D perhaps matching TRBD2 (5 bases). The source of this sequence is a human donor with COVID-19, enrolled during active disease. The donor label of this sample is uncertain. This chain's CDR3 is CASSIDGDYNEQFF. The CDR3 bases are TGTGCCAGCAGCATCGACGGGGATTACAATGAGCAGTTCTTC.